These 25 T cell receptor beta chains originate from one sample sequenced in a study of blood T cell repertoires in COVID-19. Here immunoSEQ multiplex PCR was the method, and the copy in TCRdb shows in-frame clones only, minus some. The data show fewer than 250,000 clones, roughly 84% seen once. Sequenced input: PBMCs or T cells enriched from blood (not recorded which). The origin of the receptors is a woman aged 40 to 50 who had recovered from COVID-19.

This chain uses TRBV3-1 (or the pseudogene TRBV3-2) with TRBJ1-1; tentatively, D is TRBD1 (5 bases). V was shortened by 3 bases and J by 0 bases, with 14 bases between the two germline ends. The CDR3 sequence is 16 residues long. The germline CDR1 and CDR2 sequences are LGHDT and YNNKEL (reference sequence). The CDR3 here is CASSHAFGGMNTEAFF. The CDR3 DNA reads as TGTGCCAGCAGCCATGCGTTTGGGGGGATGAACACTGAAGCTTTCTTT.

The CDR3 coding sequence is TGCAGCGGTGTCACAGGGACGGTGTTAAAGTCGGCTTTCTTT. Its protein product is CSGVTGTVLKSAFF. This chain uses TRBV29-1 with TRBJ1-1, with D maybe TRBD1 (6 bases). Trimming pared 7 bases from V and 11 bases from J, leaving 26 bases between. There are 14 residues in the CDR3. Germline CDR1 SQVTM, CDR2 ANQGSEA. The variable domain in full, with the rest retrieved from reference TRBV29-1 and TRBJ1-1, is SAVISQKPSRDICQRGTSLTIQCQVDSQVTMMFWYRQQPGQSLTLIATANQGSEATYESGFVIDKFPISRPNLTFSTLTVSNMSPEDSSIYLCSGVTGTVLKSAFFGQGTRLTVV.

The V call is TRBV5-1, the J call TRBJ1-4, with 9 bases that match TRBD1. The CDR3 length is 15 residues. Unmatched junction bases numbered 5, after V lost 3 bases and J lost 5 bases. Germline values: CDR1 SGHRS, CDR2 YFSETQ. CDR3 sequence (DNA): TGCGCCAGCAGCTGGGGGGACAGGGACAATGAAAAACTGTTTTTT. Encoded protein: CASSWGDRDNEKLFF.

This chain links TRBV5-4 with TRBJ2-7, with TRBD2 matching 8 bases. CDR1 and CDR2 from the germline V gene are SGHNT and YYREEE (reference sequence). This CDR3 is built from 15 residues. J lost 0 bases, V lost 4 bases, and 6 bases had no gene match. The DNA for the CDR3 is TGTGCCAGCAGCCGCCTAAGCGGGAGCTCCTACGAGCAGTACTTC. This encodes CASSRLSGSSYEQYF.

J is TRBJ1-6 and V is TRBV28, with TRBD1 matching 7 bases. Germline V gives CDR1 MDHEN, CDR2 SYDVKM. The CDR3 loop spans 15 amino acids. V lost 0 bases and J lost 7; bases outside the gene matches: 3. CDR3 amino acids: CASSLWGTVNSPLHF. CDR3 coding DNA: TGTGCCAGCAGTTTATGGGGGACAGTGAATTCACCCCTCCACTTT.

The V call is TRBV27, the J call TRBJ2-3, with TRBD2 matching 8 bases. Trimming at V came to 2 bases and at J to 6 bases, leaving 16 bases not matched to a gene. CDR1 is MNHEY, CDR2 SMNVEV, per germline (reference sequence). The CDR3 is 18 amino acids. CDR3 nucleotides: TGTGCCAGCAGTTTACCCCCCGGGAGCGGGAGTTTCAGCGATACGCAGTATTTT. Translating gives CASSLPPGSGSFSDTQYF.

The chain couples TRBV19 to TRBJ1-3; possible D gene TRBD1, 5 bases. Germline V CDR1 and CDR2: LNHDA, SQIVND (reference sequence). The CDR3 spans 15 residues. The germline V and J ends were trimmed by 3 bases and 4 bases, with 13 bases remaining between them. The CDR3 bases are TGTGCCAGTAGTATCTCCGGGCAGGGAGGAAACACCATATATTTT. Protein sequence: CASSISGQGGNTIYF.

The V gene is TRBV28, the J gene TRBJ1-1, with 7 nucleotides matching TRBD1. The junction had 4 bases not matched to a gene; V was cut back by 8 bases and J by 1 base. From germline, CDR1 is MDHEN and CDR2 SYDVKM. The CDR3 consists of 13 residues. CDR3 DNA: TGTGCCAGCTTACAGGGGAGGAACACTGAAGCTTTCTTT. Protein product: CASLQGRNTEAFF.

This rearrangement joins TRBV11-2 to TRBJ1-2; D unresolved. The CDR3 length is 13 residues. Trimming took 3 bases from V and 4 from J, leaving 9 bases between them. Per the germline V gene, CDR1 is SGHAT and CDR2 is FQNNGV. CDR3 loop: CASSFGGFYGYTF. CDR3 nucleotides: TGTGCCAGCAGCTTCGGCGGGTTCTATGGCTACACCTTC.

This chain joins TRBV11-1 and TRBJ2-2, with 8 bases fitting TRBD2. Trimming cost V 4 bases and J 5 bases; bases outside gene matches: 9. The CDR3 contains 16 residues. The germline V gene has CDR1 SGHAT and CDR2 FQDESV (reference sequence). CDR3 sequence (DNA): TGTGCCAGCAGCTCCGGACTAGCCACTCCTACCGGGGAGCTGTTTTTT. This gives the protein CASSSGLATPTGELFF. Full variable domain (remainder filled in from reference TRBV11-1 and TRBJ2-2): EAEVAQSPRYKITEKSQAVAFWCDPISGHATLYWYRQILGQGPELLVQFQDESVVDDSQLPKDRFSAERLKGVDSTLKIQPAELGDSAMYLCASSSGLATPTGELFFGEGSRLTVL.

There are a few counts of this clone. The V call is TRBV7-8, the J call TRBJ2-3; TRBD2 might be the D (6 bases). The CDR3 spans 14 residues. The germline gives CDR1 SGHVS, CDR2 FQNEAQ. The V and J ends lost 3 bases and 6 bases respectively, with 13 bases between them. CDR3 nucleotides: TGTGCCAGCAGCTTCGTGAACGCGGGGGATACGCAGTATTTT. Its translation: CASSFVNAGDTQYF.

The J gene is TRBJ2-2, the V gene TRBV19; 9 positions agree with TRBD1. The CDR3 length is 14 residues. CDR1 and CDR2 from the germline V gene are LNHDA and SQIVND (reference sequence). The trim removed 8 bases at V and 6 bases at J, leaving 7 bases unmatched. The CDR3 DNA reads as TGTGCCAGTCTACGACAGGGGGAATCCGGGGAGCTGTTTTTT. This codes for CASLRQGESGELFF.

For this clone: Because the CDR3's place on the DNA is in doubt, the DNA is left out and the CDR3 is given as listed by TCRdb. The V gene is TRBV21-1, the J gene TRBJ1-2; TRBD1 is taken as the D call from the table, unchecked against the DNA. TRBV21-1 is flagged as a pseudogene. From its first to its last residue, the CDR3 has 15 amino acids. The chain's CDR3 is CASSTVGQGAYGYTF.

This clone was seen a handful of times. This sequence joins TRBV27 and TRBJ2-2; TRBD2 matches 9 bases. V lost 6 bases to trimming and J lost 4 bases; unmatched junction nucleotides: 6. Germline V CDR1 and CDR2: MNHEY, SMNVEV (reference sequence). The length of the CDR3 is 15 residues. CDR3 region: CASRSSGAGTGELFF. Here the CDR3 DNA reads TGTGCCAGCAGGTCTAGCGGGGCGGGCACCGGGGAGCTGTTTTTT.

In its sample, this clone is medium-sized (0.01 to 0.1%). Other DNA sequences in this specimen translate into the identical CDR3. This rearrangement joins TRBV7-9 to TRBJ1-5, with 7 bases that match TRBD1. V shed 5 bases and J 3 bases; nucleotides not matched to a gene: 4. Germline V gene data show CDR1 as SEHNR and CDR2 as FQNEAQ (reference sequence). The CDR3 extends over 14 amino acids. As DNA, the CDR3 is TGTGCCAGCAGCCCACAGGGGAACAATCAGCCCCAGCATTTT. Amino acid sequence: CASSPQGNNQPQHF.

As to this clone: Other DNA sequences in this specimen translate into the identical CDR3. The V call is TRBV2, the J call TRBJ2-3; 8 nucleotides match TRBD2. Trimming took 6 bases from V and 0 from J; bases not matched to a gene: 2. The CDR3 extends over 14 amino acids. Germline V gene data show CDR1 as SNHLY and CDR2 as FYNNEI. The CDR3 coding sequence is TGTGCCAGCAGACCTAGCGGGAGCACAGATACGCAGTATTTT. Amino acids: CASRPSGSTDTQYF.

The chain combines TRBV28 with TRBJ2-4, with unresolved D. The CDR3 is 19 amino acids. Germline V gives CDR1 MDHEN, CDR2 SYDVKM. V was shortened by 3 bases and J by 0 bases, with 21 bases between the two germline ends. The CDR3 bases are TGTGCCAGCAGTTTCCTATCCCTACAGATGTCGCTAGCCAAAAACATTCAGTACTTC. This encodes CASSFLSLQMSLAKNIQYF. The full variable domain, completed using reference TRBV28 and TRBJ2-4, is DVKVTQSSRYLVKRTGEKVFLECVQDMDHENMFWYRQDPGLGLRLIYFSYDVKMKEKGDIPEGYSVSREKKERFSLILESASTNQTSMYLCASSFLSLQMSLAKNIQYFGAGTRLSVL.

The chain carries TRBV10-3 and TRBJ1-2; D might be TRBD1 (5 bases). The V end lost 0 bases, the J end lost 7 bases, and 15 bases lay between the germline ends. The germline V gene has CDR1 ENHRY and CDR2 SYGVKD. This CDR3 region has 15 residues. Written as DNA, the CDR3 is TGTGCCATCAGTGAGTCGATTGGGCAGGGCGGTGGCTACACCTTC. Translated: CAISESIGQGGGYTF.

The CDR3 nucleotides read TGTGCCACCAGTGACCCCCGGACAGGGGTAAATCAGCCCCAGCATTTT. As protein: CATSDPRTGVNQPQHF. This sequence joins TRBV24-1 and TRBJ1-5; TRBD1 agrees at 9 bases. V gave up 4 bases and J gave up 4 bases; unmatched junction bases: 7. CDR3 length: 16 residues. Per germline, CDR1 KGHDR and CDR2 SFDVKD.

The chain recombines TRBV5-6 with TRBJ2-5; D perhaps matches TRBD1 (6 bases). Germline assignment: CDR1 SGHDT and CDR2 YYEEEE. Trimming left V 0 bases short and J 3 bases short, with 12 bases between. CDR3 length: 15 amino acids. CDR3 nucleotide sequence: TGTGCCAGCAGCTTGGCAGGGGTTGGGGAAGAGACCCAGTACTTC. Translation: CASSLAGVGEETQYF. Variable domain in full (rest from reference TRBV5-6 and TRBJ2-5): DAGVTQSPTHLIKTRGQQVTLRCSPKSGHDTVSWYQQALGQGPQFIFQYYEEEERQRGNFPDRFSGHQFPNYSSELNVNALLLGDSALYLCASSLAGVGEETQYFGPGTRLLVL.

The chain has TRBV9 and TRBJ1-1; TRBD1 matches 8 bases. Germline V CDR1 and CDR2: SGDLS, YYNGEE. The junction had 4 bases not matched to a gene; V was cut back by 0 bases and J by 3 bases. The CDR3 runs to 15 residues. The CDR3 bases are TGTGCCAGCAGCGTAGGCGGACAGGGTTACACTGAAGCTTTCTTT. Amino acids: CASSVGGQGYTEAFF.

The V call is TRBV30, the J call TRBJ2-6; tentatively, D is TRBD1 (5 bases). The CDR3 consists of 14 residues. Trimming pared 6 bases from V and 1 base from J, leaving 10 bases between. Germline V lookup: CDR1 GTSNPN, CDR2 SVGIG (reference sequence). CDR3 protein: CACTRGSGANVLTF. The CDR3 nucleotides are TGTGCCTGCACAAGGGGTTCTGGGGCCAACGTCCTGACTTTC. Combining the CDR3 with reference TRBV30 and TRBJ2-6 gives the whole variable domain SQTIHQWPATLVQPVGSPLSLECTVEGTSNPNLYWYRQAAGRGLQLLFYSVGIGQISSEVPQNLSASRPQDRQFILSSKKLLLSDSGFYLCACTRGSGANVLTFGAGSRLTVL.

The V gene is TRBV2, the J gene TRBJ1-6; D uncertain. Per the germline V gene, CDR1 is SNHLY and CDR2 is FYNNEI. The CDR3 is 16 residues long. V gave up 3 bases and J gave up 0 bases, with 9 bases separating them. The CDR3 DNA follows: TGTGCCAGCAGTGACAGGATTTCCTCCTATAATTCACCCCTCCACTTT. This sequence encodes CASSDRISSYNSPLHF.

The chain carries TRBV30 and TRBJ1-2; D is possibly TRBD1 (5 bases). The CDR3 is made up of 13 amino acids. Germline CDR1 is GTSNPN and CDR2 is SVGIG (reference sequence). V was shortened by 1 base and J by 8 bases, with 14 bases between the two germline ends. The CDR3 region is CAWSGGLGLGYTF. CDR3 nucleotide sequence: TGTGCCTGGAGTGGGGGACTCGGGCTAGGCTACACCTTC.

This clone was found many times. The chain couples TRBV6-6 to TRBJ1-1; 10 bases are a match to TRBD1. The CDR3 is made up of 13 amino acids. Germline trimming cut 8 bases from V and 5 bases from J; bases unmatched to any gene: 5. CDR1 MNHNY and CDR2 SVGAGI come from the germline V gene (reference sequence). The CDR3 region is CASQGQGWTEAFF. The DNA of the CDR3 is TGTGCCAGCCAGGGACAGGGGTGGACTGAAGCTTTCTTT.